What follows is one T cell receptor (beta chain) and its context. Germline V gene sequence: CDR1 LGHDT, CDR2 YNNKEL (reference sequence). This CDR3 has 17 amino acids. Trimming pared 1 base from V and 4 bases from J, leaving 16 bases between. Here immunoSEQ multiplex PCR was the method, and the copy in TCRdb shows in-frame clones only, minus some. The sample has 100,000 to 110,000 clones, about 90% seen once. The sample originates from a study of control samples from healthy donors and cancer patients. The TCR sequence derives from a woman aged 50 to 60 in good health. Sequencing input: blood. The rearrangement joins TRBV3-1 (or the pseudogene TRBV3-2) to TRBJ1-4; D is unresolved. CDR3 residues: CASSQVLKYSSNEKLFF. The CDR3 coding sequence is TGTGCCAGCAGCCAAGTATTAAAGTACAGCAGTAATGAAAAACTGTTTTTT.